Listed here are 29 T cell receptor beta chains from one sample, sequenced in a study of T cell changes during pregnancy in multiple sclerosis. Sequenced by immunoSEQ multiplex PCR; TCRdb stores in-frame clones only, minus some. The sample has around 69,000 clones; around nine tenths are singletons. Specimen: peripheral blood, collected in the third trimester of pregnancy. All receptors come from a female donor with multiple sclerosis, enrolled in a pregnancy study.

This chain uses TRBV18 with TRBJ1-1; maybe TRBD1 (6 bases). This CDR3 has 16 amino acids. In germline, CDR1 is KGHSH, CDR2 LQKENI. V lost 3 bases and J 1 base, leaving 15 bases between the germline ends. CDR3 protein: CASSPQQGPRNTEAFF. Written as DNA, the CDR3 is TGTGCCAGCTCACCCCAACAGGGACCTCGGAACACTGAAGCTTTCTTT.

This clone is a singleton in its sample. The V and J genes are TRBV7-6 and TRBJ2-1; the match to TRBD2 covers 13 bases. The J segment lost 7 bases and the V segment lost 1 base, leaving 7 bases of the junction unmatched. CDR3 length: 17 amino acids. Germline CDR1 is SGHVS and CDR2 is FNYEAQ. CDR3: CASSLVALGLAGNEQFF. The CDR3 bases are TGTGCCAGCAGCTTAGTAGCTCTGGGACTAGCGGGAAATGAGCAGTTCTTC. Supplemented by reference TRBV7-6 and TRBJ2-1, the full variable domain reads GAGVSQSPRYKVTKRGQDVALRCDPISGHVSLYWYRQALGQGPEFLTYFNYEAQQDKSGLPNDRFSAERPEGSISTLTIQRTEQRDSAMYRCASSLVALGLAGNEQFFGPGTRLTVL.

This clone was picked up one time. The J gene is TRBJ2-3, the V gene TRBV15; weak D call: TRBD1 (6 bases). The CDR3 consists of 16 residues. Germline-derived CDR1 and CDR2 are LNHNV and YYDKDF (reference sequence). The ends were cut back, 1 base at V and 3 bases at J, with 14 bases in the middle. Written as DNA, the CDR3 is TGTGCCACCAGCAGAGTGCAGGGGCCGGGTACAGATACGCAGTATTTT. Translating it yields CATSRVQGPGTDTQYF.

The rearrangement links TRBV13 to TRBJ1-1; a possible D gene is TRBD1 (5 bases). This CDR3 spans 15 amino acids. Germline CDR1 reads PRHDT; CDR2 reads FYEKMQ (reference sequence). Trimming took off 4 bases at V and 10 bases at J, with 22 bases between the two ends. CDR3 sequence reads: CASSSLLGLGTRAFF. CDR3 nucleotides: TGTGCCAGCAGCTCCCTCTTAGGTCTGGGGACTAGAGCTTTCTTT.

This rearrangement joins TRBV19 to TRBJ2-7; TRBD1 matches at 7 bases. V lost 3 bases to trimming and J lost 6 bases; unmatched junction nucleotides: 8. Germline V gene lookup returns CDR1 LNHDA and CDR2 SQIVND (reference sequence). The CDR3 is 14 residues long. CDR3 nucleotides: TGTGCCAGTAGTATCGACGACAGGGTGGGCGAGCAGTACTTC. Amino acids: CASSIDDRVGEQYF.

V gene TRBV5-1 combines with J gene TRBJ1-1, with a possible D match to TRBD1 (5 bases). Per the germline V gene, CDR1 is SGHRS and CDR2 is YFSETQ. The CDR3 is made up of 15 amino acids. The V gene lost 3 bases and the J gene lost 1 base, with 13 bases spanning the gap. CDR3 sequence (DNA): TGCGCCAGCAGCTCTTGGGGGGAGTCGAACACTGAAGCTTTCTTT. It is translated as CASSSWGESNTEAFF.

The gene calls are TRBV29-1 and TRBJ2-7; 16 bases are shared with TRBD2. Germline CDR1 SQVTM, CDR2 ANQGSEA. The CDR3 sequence is 17 residues long. V was pared by 5 bases and J by 2 bases, with 9 bases of the junction left unmatched. In DNA form, the CDR3 reads TGCAGCGTTATCACCGGGACTAGCGGGAGGGCTACCTACGAGCAGTACTTC. Translated: CSVITGTSGRATYEQYF.

The table lists this clone with a few counts. The chain links TRBV27 to TRBJ2-7, with a weak D call TRBD1 (5 bases). The CDR3 contains 13 residues. Germline V lookup: CDR1 MNHEY, CDR2 SMNVEV (reference sequence). Trimming took off 2 bases at V and 6 bases at J, with 11 bases between the two ends. For the CDR3, the DNA is TGTGCCAGCAGTTTAGGGCAGGGTGGCGAGCAGTACTTC. Amino acids: CASSLGQGGEQYF.

DNA of the CDR3: TGTGCCAGCAGCCTAGGGTCACCCAGAGATACGCAGTATTTT. Residues: CASSLGSPRDTQYF. The rearrangement links TRBV9 to TRBJ2-3, with D uncertain. The CDR3 has 14 amino acids. The germline gives CDR1 SGDLS, CDR2 YYNGEE. The germline V and J ends were trimmed by 4 bases and 5 bases, with 14 bases remaining between them.

The chain couples TRBV4-2 to TRBJ1-6; 8 positions agree with TRBD1. The V gene end was trimmed by 4 bases and the J gene end by 10 bases; junction bases not matched to a gene: 12. The CDR3 totals 16 residues. The germline V gene encodes CDR1 LGHNA and CDR2 YNFKEQ. CDR3 DNA sequence: TGTGCCAGCAGCCTCCAGACCGGACAGGGCGGATCACCCCTCCACTTT. Protein product: CASSLQTGQGGSPLHF.

This chain uses TRBV19 with TRBJ2-5, with TRBD1 identical over 8 bases. CDR1 LNHDA and CDR2 SQIVND come from the germline V gene (reference sequence). J gave up 2 bases and V 6 bases, and 8 bases lay outside the gene matches. This CDR3 contains 15 residues. The DNA for the CDR3 is TGTGCCAGTAGCAGGGGACAGGACCGACAAGAGACCCAGTACTTC. It specifies CASSRGQDRQETQYF.

The V gene is TRBV7-9, the J gene TRBJ1-1; perhaps TRBD1 as D (6 bases). The V and J ends lost 6 bases and 1 base respectively, with 12 bases between them. The length of the CDR3 is 14 residues. The germline gives CDR1 SEHNR, CDR2 FQNEAQ (reference sequence). This CDR3 reads CASSSDRANTEAFF. CDR3 coding DNA: TGTGCCAGCAGTTCGGACAGAGCGAACACTGAAGCTTTCTTT.

This chain links TRBV29-1 with TRBJ2-5; weak D call: TRBD2 (6 bases). Germline CDR1 SQVTM, CDR2 ANQGSEA. Deletions cut 7 bases from V and 3 bases from J, with 9 bases between. This CDR3 has 11 residues. CDR3 coding DNA: TGCAGCGCTGGAGGGGAAGAGACCCAGTACTTC. Translation gives CSAGGEETQYF. Full variable domain (missing parts from reference TRBV29-1 and TRBJ2-5): SAVISQKPSRDICQRGTSLTIQCQVDSQVTMMFWYRQQPGQSLTLIATANQGSEATYESGFVIDKFPISRPNLTFSTLTVSNMSPEDSSIYLCSAGGEETQYFGPGTRLLVL.

The chain couples TRBV6-1 to TRBJ2-1; D gene ambiguous. The V gene's germline CDR1 is MNHNS and CDR2 SASEGT. V was trimmed by 6 bases and J by 0 bases, leaving 12 bases between them. The CDR3 sequence is 15 residues long. The CDR3 loop is CASRDLGSSYNEQFF. For the CDR3, the DNA is TGTGCCAGCAGAGATCTAGGAAGCTCCTACAATGAGCAGTTCTTC.

This clone was detected only a few times. This chain joins TRBV6-4 and TRBJ1-1; tentatively, D is TRBD1 (5 bases). The length of the CDR3 is 13 residues. Trimming pared 4 bases from V and 2 bases from J, leaving 8 bases between. CDR1 is MRHNA and CDR2 is SNTAGT in the germline V gene. The CDR3 sequence: CASSAQGNTEAFF. The CDR3 DNA reads TGTGCCAGCAGTGCCCAGGGAAACACTGAAGCTTTCTTT.

Comment on this clone: In the same sample, other DNA sequences code for this CDR3. This chain connects TRBV10-3 to TRBJ2-7, with a possible D match to TRBD2 (6 bases). Germline V gives CDR1 ENHRY, CDR2 SYGVKD. The CDR3 contains 13 residues. V gave up 2 bases and J gave up 12 bases, with 17 bases separating them. The DNA of the CDR3 is TGTGCCATCAGTGAGAGGTCTGCGGGACGGGCGTACTTC. It yields the protein CAISERSAGRAYF.

CDR3 residues: CASSEVTMNTEAFF. CDR3 coding DNA: TGTGCCAGCAGTGAGGTCACAATGAACACTGAAGCTTTCTTT. The V and J genes are TRBV6-1 and TRBJ1-1, with unresolved D. The V end was cut by 3 bases, the J end by 0 bases, with 8 bases between. The CDR3 has 14 residues. Looked up from germline, CDR1 is MNHNS and CDR2 is SASEGT.

CDR3 region: CASSKVRQGIGEQYF. The CDR3 DNA reads as TGTGCCAGCAGCAAAGTTCGACAGGGGATCGGCGAGCAGTACTTC. The genes are TRBV21-1 and TRBJ2-7; the D segment call TRBD1 is taken from the table without a DNA check. TRBV21-1 is a recognized pseudogene. The CDR3 extends over 15 amino acids.

V gene TRBV5-5 combines with J gene TRBJ1-5; D is undetermined. Germline assignment: CDR1 SGHKS and CDR2 YYEKEE (reference sequence). CDR3 length: 15 amino acids. With 2 bases removed from V and 1 base from J, the gap between germline ends came to 10 bases. The CDR3 DNA follows: TGTGCCAGCAGCTTCGAGGGAAGAAGCAATCAGCCCCAGCATTTT. It yields the protein CASSFEGRSNQPQHF. The variable domain in full, with the rest retrieved from reference TRBV5-5 and TRBJ1-5, is DAGVTQSPTHLIKTRGQQVTLRCSPISGHKSVSWYQQVLGQGPQFIFQYYEKEERGRGNFPDRFSARQFPNYSSELNVNALLLGDSALYLCASSFEGRSNQPQHFGDGTRLSIL.

This clone was counted once. J is TRBJ2-7 and V is TRBV28; TRBD1 aligns across 11 bases. V lost 6 bases to trimming and J lost 2 bases; unmatched junction nucleotides: 9. Germline V gene sequence: CDR1 MDHEN, CDR2 SYDVKM. This CDR3 spans 16 amino acids. CDR3 sequence reads: CASSRTGGFFTYEQYF. The CDR3 bases are TGTGCCAGCAGCCGGACAGGGGGCTTCTTCACCTACGAGCAGTACTTC.

This sequence joins TRBV11-3 and TRBJ2-7, with 7 bases aligning to TRBD2. The CDR3 is made up of 15 amino acids. The trim removed 2 bases at V and 7 bases at J, leaving 11 bases unmatched. Germline V CDR1 and CDR2: SGHNT, YENEEA. CDR3 in amino acids: CASSLTAGVSGEQYF. CDR3 DNA sequence: TGTGCCAGCAGCTTAACGGCGGGAGTGTCGGGTGAGCAGTACTTC.

This chain joins TRBV5-4 and TRBJ2-2; tentatively, D is TRBD1 (6 bases). V dropped 5 bases and J dropped 4 bases, with 21 bases sitting between them. The germline V gene encodes CDR1 SGHNT and CDR2 YYREEE (reference sequence). CDR3 size: 17 residues. The CDR3: CASSQAGTSFATGELFF. The CDR3 nucleotides read TGTGCCAGCAGTCAAGCCGGGACATCCTTCGCCACCGGGGAGCTGTTTTTT.

The chain joins TRBV2 to TRBJ2-7; 11 bases align to TRBD2. The CDR3 runs 15 residues. Trimming took 6 bases from V and 2 from J; bases not matched to a gene: 6. CDR1 and CDR2 (germline): SNHLY, FYNNEI. The CDR3 DNA is TGTGCCAGCAGATTAACTAGCGGGAGCCCCTACGAGCAGTACTTC. It yields the protein CASRLTSGSPYEQYF. Filled out from reference TRBV2 and TRBJ2-7, the complete variable domain reads EPEVTQTPSHQVTQMGQEVILRCVPISNHLYFYWYRQILGQKVEFLVSFYNNEISEKSEIFDDQFSVERPDGSNFTLKIRSTKLEDSAMYFCASRLTSGSPYEQYFGPGTRLTVT.

V and J are TRBV28 and TRBJ1-5; TRBD1 matches at 10 bases. CDR3 length: 17 amino acids. J gave up 4 bases and V 2 bases, and 8 bases lay outside the gene matches. Germline V lookup: CDR1 MDHEN, CDR2 SYDVKM. The DNA for the CDR3 is TGTGCCAGCAGTTTAAGCGGGACAGGGGTGGGGAATCAGCCCCAGCATTTT. This translates into CASSLSGTGVGNQPQHF.

The chain uses TRBV6-1 and TRBJ2-7, with D possibly TRBD2 on 6 matching bases. The CDR3 consists of 15 residues. Germline loops: CDR1 MNHNS, CDR2 SASEGT. Trimming removed 6 bases at V and 3 bases at J, with 18 bases between. CDR3 sequence reads: CASRMTTRAGYEQYF. The CDR3 DNA follows: TGTGCCAGCAGGATGACGACTAGAGCTGGCTACGAGCAGTACTTC.

The chain is built from TRBV28 and TRBJ1-4, with 9 bases lining up with TRBD1. Germline CDR1 reads MDHEN; CDR2 reads SYDVKM. This CDR3 spans 14 amino acids. Unmatched junction bases numbered 2, after V lost 3 bases and J lost 6 bases. The CDR3 DNA reads as TGTGCCAGCAGTTTCTACAGGGGGCATGAAAAACTGTTTTTT. It specifies CASSFYRGHEKLFF. Full variable domain (outside the CDR3, taken from reference TRBV28 and TRBJ1-4): DVKVTQSSRYLVKRTGEKVFLECVQDMDHENMFWYRQDPGLGLRLIYFSYDVKMKEKGDIPEGYSVSREKKERFSLILESASTNQTSMYLCASSFYRGHEKLFFGSGTQLSVL.

V is TRBV6-5 and J is TRBJ2-2; 14 nucleotides agree with TRBD2. This CDR3 spans 15 amino acids. V lost 6 bases to trimming and J lost 6 bases; unmatched junction nucleotides: 3. From germline, CDR1 is MNHEY and CDR2 SVGAGI. CDR3 sequence (DNA): TGTGCCAGCAGCCAGACTAGCGGGAGGGCCGGGGAGCTGTTTTTT. It specifies CASSQTSGRAGELFF.

The genes are TRBV19 and TRBJ2-1; the match to TRBD2 covers 16 bases. With 5 bases clipped from V and 2 bases from J, the junction kept 6 bases outside the gene matches. CDR1 and CDR2 from the germline V gene are LNHDA and SQIVND (reference sequence). This CDR3 has 18 amino acids. CDR3 amino acids: CASSVGLAGGPAYNEQFF. Here the CDR3 DNA reads TGTGCCAGTAGTGTGGGACTAGCGGGAGGGCCAGCCTACAATGAGCAGTTCTTC.

The chain couples TRBV29-1 to TRBJ2-2, with D perhaps TRBD2 (6 bases). V lost 4 bases to trimming and J lost 2 bases, with 11 bases between them. This CDR3 comprises 14 residues. Per germline, CDR1 SQVTM and CDR2 ANQGSEA. The CDR3: CSVATDYNTGELFF. The CDR3 DNA follows: TGCAGCGTTGCGACGGACTATAACACCGGGGAGCTGTTTTTT.